This TCR beta chain was retrieved from a study of breast tumors, draining lymph nodes, adjacent tissues. Points from the study as a whole: Tumor and nontumor repertoires were significantly more similar in luminal-like than in basal-like breast cancer. Tumor TCR diversity was below lymph nodes but above nontumor tissue. The lymph node origin of tumor T cells was framed as consistent with a hypothesis, not demonstrated. The data were judged consistent with most tumor T cells coming from lymph node and expanding in tumor.

TCRdb processed the multiplex PCR reads anew with MiXCR; each CDR3 protein has one entry. Found here are some 120,000 distinct CDR3 sequences, approximately 20% of them singletons; the top ten hold more than 3%. The lymph nodes were axillary draining lymph nodes from breast cancer patients. The CDR3 consists of 14 residues. The germline V and J ends were trimmed by 6 bases and 4 bases, with 14 bases remaining between them. This clonotype was found many times. Its specificity is unknown. Sequencing used axillary lymph node tissue. The receptor comes from a female donor with breast cancer. Some clones in this sample may be carry-over from other donors' samples. The chain carries TRBV12-3 or TRBV12-4 and TRBJ2-3; no reliable D call. The CDR3 DNA follows: TGTGCCAGCAGCCACTACCTGGTCCCAGATACGCAGTATTTT. Translating it yields CASSHYLVPDTQYF.